These T cell receptor beta chains were read from a single sample in a study of cytomegalovirus exposure and HLA in healthy donors. Sequencing used immunoSEQ multiplex PCR; TCRdb keeps in-frame clones, though not all of them. The table lists over 100,000 clones, around 10% of them singletons. Material: PBMCs. The receptor set was obtained from a woman aged 35 to 49 in good health and CMV-seropositive. CDR3s leave out the opening cysteine and the closing phenylalanine or tryptophan.

>TRBV2|TRBJ1-5
ASSELAGDQPQH
>TRBV7-8|TRBJ2-7
ASSLRGEEQY
>TRBV5-1|TRBJ2-7
ASSRVASGLDEQY
>TRBV7-2|.
ASSPKGSSYEQY
>TRBV9|TRBJ1-6
ASSVQTDNSPLH
>TRBV4-3|TRBJ1-2
ASSPYLGQGFDYGYT
>TRBV5-8|TRBJ1-2
ASSLGDRGNGYT
>TRBV25-1|TRBJ1-2
ASNDRGNYGYT
>TRBV27|TRBJ1-2
ASRDQGVDYGYT
>TRBV5-5|TRBJ1-1
ASSLSGGNTEAF
>TRBV6-1|TRBJ2-7
ASRTVYEQY
>TRBV7-6|TRBJ1-6
ASSPQGGDSPLH
>TRBV27|TRBJ2-7
ASSTPGQGYYEQY
>TRBV5-1|TRBJ1-5
ASRAGPNQPQH
>TRBV5-1|TRBJ2-7
ASSLGQGAFTYEQY
>TRBV19|TRBJ1-6
ASSIYLRDRPSPLH
>TRBV6-1|TRBJ2-2
ATYDREVNTGELF
>TRBV5-1|TRBJ2-3
ASSRALGQDTQY
>TRBV5-1|TRBJ2-7
ASSSQGAFDEQY
>TRBV7-2|TRBJ2-3
ASSLEGGVRTDTQY
>TRBV5-1|TRBJ2-1
ASSLDPHGGSYNEQF
>TRBV10-2|TRBJ2-2
ASAPVLGTGGEYTGELF